Below, one T cell receptor (beta chain) is given with its context. As yet, its antigen is unknown. The repertoire was sequenced with immunoSEQ multiplex PCR; TCRdb's copy has only in-frame clones and lacks some. The sample includes 45,000 to 55,000 clones, over 60% of them seen just once. Time point given: week 35, safety follow-up. Each dose of the vaccine consisted of 300 ug of mutant IDH1 20-mer peptide, with topical imiquimod. Looked up from germline, CDR1 is LNHDA and CDR2 is SQIVND (reference sequence). CDR3 length: 13 residues. This record comes from a study of a mutant IDH1 vaccine in newly diagnosed glioma.

This receptor was obtained from a man in his forties with glioma. This specimen consisted of PBMCs, obtained from a glioma patient whose treatment included an IDH1 peptide vaccine. The chain carries TRBV19 and TRBJ2-7; 8 bases fit TRBD2. The CDR3 loop reads CATSLAGFYEQYF. Here the CDR3 DNA reads TGTGCAACCTCCTTAGCGGGGTTCTACGAGCAGTACTTC. The complete variable domain, with remaining parts taken from reference TRBV19 and TRBJ2-7, reads DGGITQSPKYLFRKEGQNVTLSCEQNLNHDAMYWYRQDPGQGLRLIYYSQIVNDFQKGDIAEGYSVSREKKESFPLTVTSAQKNPTAFYLCATSLAGFYEQYFGPGTRLTVT.